A selection of T cell receptor beta chains follows, all from one sample in a study of OX40 agonist ivuxolimab in advanced cancers. The repertoire was sequenced with immunoSEQ multiplex PCR; TCRdb's copy has only in-frame clones and lacks some. The sample carries roughly 61,000 clones, 70% to 90% recorded once. The source was CD4+ or CD8+ T cells sorted from blood, collected in a trial of the OX40 agonist ivuxolimab. These receptors were collected from an adult with an advanced solid tumor such as melanoma, head and neck, liver or kidney cancer. Both conserved end residues are part of each CDR3. D genes are given only for firm matches. Expanded clones are given a class, and other clones once, few, many or no size at all.

TRBJ2-4,NA,NA,TRBV18,CASSDGNSNIQYF,TGTGCCAGCTCCGATGGCAACTCAAACATTCAGTACTTC
TRBJ1-6,NA,NA,TRBV6-4,CASSVTSGNSPLHF,TGTGCCAGCAGTGTAACGTCGGGTAATTCACCCCTCCACTTT
TRBJ2-3,TRBD2,NA,TRBV14,CASSQGSSGSTDTQYF,TGTGCCAGCAGCCAAGGTTCTAGCGGGAGTACAGATACGCAGTATTTT
TRBJ2-7,TRBD1,few,TRBV28,CASGRQGARYEQYF,TGTGCCAGCGGGAGACAGGGGGCGCGGTACGAGCAGTACTTC
TRBJ2-3,TRBD1,once,TRBV28,CASSQVYGQGARGSTDTQYF,TGTGCCAGCAGTCAAGTATATGGACAGGGGGCCCGGGGGAGCACAGATACGCAGTATTTT
TRBJ1-5,NA,NA,TRBV6-1,CASSESDSNQPQHF,TGTGCCAGCAGTGAAAGCGATAGCAATCAGCCCCAGCATTTT
TRBJ1-6,NA,NA,TRBV11-2,CASSAEQGSRNSPLHF,TGTGCCAGCAGCGCTGAACAGGGATCGCGGAATTCACCCCTCCACTTT
TRBJ1-5,TRBD1,NA,TRBV10-3,CAISETDRGFQPQHF,TGTGCCATCAGCGAAACGGACAGGGGGTTTCAGCCCCAGCATTTT
TRBJ1-1,TRBD1,NA,TRBV15,CATSGQGAQFEYTEAFF,TGTGCCACCAGCGGACAGGGGGCACAGTTTGAGTACACTGAAGCTTTCTTT
TRBJ2-5,TRBD1,once,TRBV6-5,CASTSHRGETQYF,TGTGCCAGCACCAGCCACAGGGGGGAGACCCAGTACTTC
TRBJ2-5,NA,once,TRBV4-2,CASSQGSSQGYQETQYF,TGTGCCAGCAGCCAAGGATCTTCGCAGGGTTACCAAGAGACCCAGTACTTC
TRBJ1-4,NA,NA,TRBV28,CASTGSNEKLFF,TGTGCCAGCACTGGAAGTAATGAAAAACTGTTTTTT
TRBJ1-1,TRBD1,NA,TRBV10-2,CASSRQGINTEAFF,TGCGCCAGCAGCCGACAGGGGATTAACACTGAAGCTTTCTTT
TRBJ2-3,NA,NA,TRBV27,CASSPLGTTDTQYF,TGTGCCAGCAGTCCCCTCGGCACCACAGATACGCAGTATTTT
TRBJ2-7,NA,NA,TRBV7-9,CASSLARDSSYEQYF,TGTGCCAGCAGCTTAGCCCGGGATAGCTCCTACGAGCAGTACTTC
TRBJ2-1,TRBD1,NA,TRBV14,CASSQDKGGQGYNEQFF,TGTGCCAGCAGCCAAGATAAGGGCGGACAGGGATACAATGAGCAGTTCTTC
TRBJ1-2,TRBD1,medium-sized,TRBV4-2,CASSQATGGFVGYTF,TGTGCCAGCAGCCAAGCGACAGGGGGTTTTGTTGGCTACACCTTC
TRBJ2-2,NA,once,TRBV27,CASSPWTGRGGELFF,TGTGCCAGCAGTCCATGGACGGGTCGAGGGGGGGAGCTGTTTTTT
TRBJ2-7,TRBD1,NA,TRBV7-8,CASSSRDRGGSYEQYF,TGTGCCAGCAGCTCCAGGGACAGGGGTGGCTCCTACGAGCAGTACTTC
TRBJ2-6,TRBD1,NA,TRBV5-4,CASSPGQVKSGANVLTF,TGTGCCAGCAGCCCGGGACAGGTAAAATCTGGGGCCAACGTCCTGACTTTC
TRBJ2-7,NA,NA,TRBV7-6,CASSPYLAYEQYF,TGTGCCAGCAGCCCCTATTTGGCCTACGAGCAGTACTTC
TRBJ2-1,NA,NA,TRBV2,CASSDDRSSYNEQFF,TGTGCCAGCAGTGACGACAGGAGCTCCTACAATGAGCAGTTCTTC
TRBJ1-3,NA,NA,TRBV2,CVNKEGNTIYF,TGTGTAAACAAAGAGGGAAACACCATATATTTT
TRBJ1-1,NA,NA,TRBV6-1,CASILGYGGVTEAFF,TGTGCCAGCATTTTAGGGTATGGGGGCGTTACTGAAGCTTTCTTT
TRBJ1-2,NA,NA,TRBV18,CASSLDTTIGYTF,TGTGCCAGCTCACTGGACACTACTATCGGCTACACCTTC
TRBJ1-5,TRBD1,NA,TRBV28,CASSPGGGPQHF,TGTGCCAGCAGTCCAGGGGGAGGGCCCCAGCATTTT
TRBJ1-3,NA,NA,TRBV27,CASSSGASGNTIYF,TGTGCCAGTTCGAGTGGGGCCTCTGGAAACACCATATATTTT
TRBJ2-7,NA,NA,TRBV9,CASSVGSSYEQYF,TGTGCCAGCAGCGTAGGCAGCTCCTACGAGCAGTACTTC
TRBJ2-5,NA,once,TRBV5-1,CASSYQETQYF,TGCGCCAGCAGCTACCAAGAGACCCAGTACTTC
TRBJ1-3,NA,once,TRBV6-5,CAVEPAFPGNTIYF,TGTGCCGTAGAGCCGGCCTTTCCTGGAAACACCATATATTTT
TRBJ2-3,TRBD2,NA,TRBV7-3,CASSTTSEKTDTQYF,TGTGCCAGCAGCACTACTAGCGAGAAAACAGATACGCAGTATTTT
TRBJ2-7,NA,NA,TRBV28,CASSFPSGGAYEQYF,TGTGCCAGCAGTTTTCCGTCCGGCGGAGCCTACGAGCAGTACTTC
TRBJ1-4,NA,NA,TRBV2,CASSPQAADEKLFF,TGTGCCAGCAGTCCACAGGCCGCGGATGAAAAACTGTTTTTT
TRBJ2-2,TRBD2,NA,TRBV5-1,CASSQLAGGIGELFF,TGCGCCAGCAGCCAACTAGCGGGAGGAATCGGGGAGCTGTTTTTT
TRBJ1-2,NA,NA,TRBV25-1,CASSVAAYGYTF,TGTGCCAGCAGTGTTGCAGCCTATGGCTACACCTTC
TRBJ2-3,NA,NA,TRBV9,CASSADAGHTDTQYF,TGTGCCAGCAGCGCGGACGCGGGGCACACAGATACGCAGTATTTT
TRBJ2-1,NA,NA,TRBV11-3,CASSRSHLASQFF,TGTGCCAGCAGCCGCTCCCATTTAGCTAGTCAGTTCTTC
TRBJ1-4,TRBD1,NA,TRBV19,CASRRYGTENEKLFF,TGTGCCAGTAGACGATACGGGACAGAAAATGAAAAACTGTTTTTT
TRBJ2-1,NA,NA,TRBV15,CATSRDRAGGSYNEQFF,TGTGCCACCAGCAGAGATAGAGCTGGGGGCTCCTACAATGAGCAGTTCTTC
TRBJ2-7,NA,NA,TRBV4-3,CASSRQGSYEQYF,TGCGCCAGCAGCCGGCAGGGGTCCTACGAGCAGTACTTC